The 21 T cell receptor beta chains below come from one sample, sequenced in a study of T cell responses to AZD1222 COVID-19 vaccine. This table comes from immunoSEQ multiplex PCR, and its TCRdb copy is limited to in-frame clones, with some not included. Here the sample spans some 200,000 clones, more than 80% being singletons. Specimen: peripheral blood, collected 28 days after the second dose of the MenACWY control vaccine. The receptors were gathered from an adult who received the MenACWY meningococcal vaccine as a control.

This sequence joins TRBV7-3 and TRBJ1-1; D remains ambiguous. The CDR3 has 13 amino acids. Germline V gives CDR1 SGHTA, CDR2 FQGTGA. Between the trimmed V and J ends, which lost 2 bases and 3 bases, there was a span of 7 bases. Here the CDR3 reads CASSLFRDTEAFF. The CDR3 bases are TGTGCCAGCAGCTTATTTCGGGACACTGAAGCTTTCTTT.

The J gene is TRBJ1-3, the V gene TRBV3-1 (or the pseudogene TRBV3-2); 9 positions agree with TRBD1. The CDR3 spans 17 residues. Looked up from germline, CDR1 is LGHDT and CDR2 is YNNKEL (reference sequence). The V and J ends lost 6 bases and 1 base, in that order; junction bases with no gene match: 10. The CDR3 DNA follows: TGTGCCAGCAGTCTCCTTTTCGGGACAGGGTCTGGAAACACCATATATTTT. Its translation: CASSLLFGTGSGNTIYF.

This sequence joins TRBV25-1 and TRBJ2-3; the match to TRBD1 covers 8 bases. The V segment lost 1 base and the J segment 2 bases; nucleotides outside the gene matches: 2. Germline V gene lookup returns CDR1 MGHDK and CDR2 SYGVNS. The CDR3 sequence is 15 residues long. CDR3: CASSESGGSTDTQYF. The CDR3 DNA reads TGTGCCAGCAGTGAATCAGGGGGCTCCACAGATACGCAGTATTTT.

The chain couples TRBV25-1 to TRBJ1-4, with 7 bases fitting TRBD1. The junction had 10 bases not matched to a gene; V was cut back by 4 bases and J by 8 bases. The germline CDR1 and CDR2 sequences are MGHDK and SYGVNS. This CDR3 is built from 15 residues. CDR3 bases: TGTGCCAGCAGTGTCACCCGACAGGGCCACGAAAAACTGTTTTTT. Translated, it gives CASSVTRQGHEKLFF.

The CDR3 here is CASSLLLGTGRNTEAFF. CDR3 nucleotides: TGTGCCAGCAGCCTCCTGCTAGGTACGGGTCGGAACACTGAAGCTTTCTTT. This chain joins TRBV3-1 (or the pseudogene TRBV3-2) and TRBJ1-1; D uncertain. Germline V lookup: CDR1 LGHDT, CDR2 YNNKEL (reference sequence). Deletions cut 4 bases from V and 1 base from J, with 19 bases between. This CDR3 contains 17 residues.

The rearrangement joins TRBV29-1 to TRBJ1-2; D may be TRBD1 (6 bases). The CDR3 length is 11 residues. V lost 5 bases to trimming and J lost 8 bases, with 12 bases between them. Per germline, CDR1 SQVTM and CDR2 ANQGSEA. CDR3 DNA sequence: TGCAGCGTTACAGGGTCGGACGGCTACACCTTC. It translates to CSVTGSDGYTF.

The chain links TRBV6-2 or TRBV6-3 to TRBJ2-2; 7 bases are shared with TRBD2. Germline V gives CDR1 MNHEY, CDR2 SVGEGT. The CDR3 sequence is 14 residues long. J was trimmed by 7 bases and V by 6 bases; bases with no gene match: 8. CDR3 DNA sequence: TGTGCCAGCAGCCTAGGACTAGTTGGCGGGGAGCTGTTTTTT. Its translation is CASSLGLVGGELFF.

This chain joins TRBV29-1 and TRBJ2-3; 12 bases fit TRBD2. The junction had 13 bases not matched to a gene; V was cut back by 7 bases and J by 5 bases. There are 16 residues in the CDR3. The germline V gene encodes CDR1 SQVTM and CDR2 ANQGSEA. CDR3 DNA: TGCAGCGCCCAAGGCACTAGCGGGAGGTGGAGAGATACGCAGTATTTT. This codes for CSAQGTSGRWRDTQYF.

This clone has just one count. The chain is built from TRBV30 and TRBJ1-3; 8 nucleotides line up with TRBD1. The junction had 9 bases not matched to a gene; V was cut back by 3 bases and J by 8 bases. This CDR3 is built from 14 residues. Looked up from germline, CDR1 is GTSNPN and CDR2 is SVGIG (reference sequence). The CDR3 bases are TGTGCCTGGAGCAGGGGGCTAGCAGATCACACCATATATTTT. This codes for CAWSRGLADHTIYF.

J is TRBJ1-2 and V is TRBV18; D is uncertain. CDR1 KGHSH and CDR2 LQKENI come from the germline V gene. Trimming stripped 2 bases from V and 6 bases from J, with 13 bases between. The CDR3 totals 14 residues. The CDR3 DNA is TGTGCCAGCTCACCATCGCCACTTACAGATGGCTACACCTTC. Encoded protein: CASSPSPLTDGYTF.

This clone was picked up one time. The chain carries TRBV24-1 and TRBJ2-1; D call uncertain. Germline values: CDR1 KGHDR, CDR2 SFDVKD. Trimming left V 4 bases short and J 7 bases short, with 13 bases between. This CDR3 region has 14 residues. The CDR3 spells CATSDPFTKNEQFF. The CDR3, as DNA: TGTGCCACCAGTGACCCCTTTACCAAGAATGAGCAGTTCTTC.

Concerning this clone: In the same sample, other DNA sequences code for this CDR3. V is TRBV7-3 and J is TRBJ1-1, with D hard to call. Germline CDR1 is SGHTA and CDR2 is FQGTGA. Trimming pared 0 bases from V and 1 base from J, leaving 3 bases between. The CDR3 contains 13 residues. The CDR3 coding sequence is TGTGCCAGCAGCTTAACGGGGAACACTGAAGCTTTCTTT. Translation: CASSLTGNTEAFF. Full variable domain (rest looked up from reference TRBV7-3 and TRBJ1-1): GAGVSQTPSNKVTEKGKYVELRCDPISGHTALYWYRQSLGQGPEFLIYFQGTGAADDSGLPNDRFFAVRPEGSVSTLKIQRTERGDSAVYLCASSLTGNTEAFFGQGTRLTVV.

CDR3 protein: CASSTALRPSPQHF. CDR3 DNA sequence: TGTGCCAGCAGCACGGCCCTCAGGCCCTCGCCCCAGCATTTT. V is TRBV5-6 and J is TRBJ1-5; D is unresolved. Trimming removed 4 bases at V and 9 bases at J, with 17 bases between. This CDR3 is 14 amino acids long. Germline-derived CDR1 and CDR2 are SGHDT and YYEEEE. The entire variable domain, with the rest obtained from reference TRBV5-6 and TRBJ1-5, is as follows: DAGVTQSPTHLIKTRGQQVTLRCSPKSGHDTVSWYQQALGQGPQFIFQYYEEEERQRGNFPDRFSGHQFPNYSSELNVNALLLGDSALYLCASSTALRPSPQHFGDGTRLSIL.

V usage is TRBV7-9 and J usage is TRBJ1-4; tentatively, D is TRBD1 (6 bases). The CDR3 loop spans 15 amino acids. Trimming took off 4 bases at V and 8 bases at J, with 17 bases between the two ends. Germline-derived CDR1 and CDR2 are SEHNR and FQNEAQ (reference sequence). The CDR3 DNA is TGTGCCAGCAGCTACCAGGGGACCCACGGGGAAAAACTGTTTTTT. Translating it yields CASSYQGTHGEKLFF.

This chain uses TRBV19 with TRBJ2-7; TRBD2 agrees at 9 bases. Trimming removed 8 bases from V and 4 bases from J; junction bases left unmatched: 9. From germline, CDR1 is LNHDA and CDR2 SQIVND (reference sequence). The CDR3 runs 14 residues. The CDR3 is CASQLVAGAYEQYF. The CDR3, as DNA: TGTGCCAGTCAGCTTGTAGCGGGAGCTTACGAGCAGTACTTC.

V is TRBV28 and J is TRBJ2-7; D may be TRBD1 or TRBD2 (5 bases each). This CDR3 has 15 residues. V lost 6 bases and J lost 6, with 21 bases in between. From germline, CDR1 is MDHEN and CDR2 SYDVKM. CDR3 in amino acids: CASSGAGIRGSEQYF. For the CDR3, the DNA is TGTGCCAGCAGCGGTGCAGGGATTCGCGGGTCCGAGCAGTACTTC. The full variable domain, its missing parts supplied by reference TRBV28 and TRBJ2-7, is DVKVTQSSRYLVKRTGEKVFLECVQDMDHENMFWYRQDPGLGLRLIYFSYDVKMKEKGDIPEGYSVSREKKERFSLILESASTNQTSMYLCASSGAGIRGSEQYFGPGTRLTVT.

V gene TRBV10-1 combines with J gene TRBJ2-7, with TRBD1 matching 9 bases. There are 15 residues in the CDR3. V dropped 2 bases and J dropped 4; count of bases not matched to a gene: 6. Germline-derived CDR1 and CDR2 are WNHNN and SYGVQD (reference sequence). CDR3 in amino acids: CASSETGTGSYEQYF. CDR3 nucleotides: TGCGCCAGCAGTGAGACCGGGACAGGGTCATACGAGCAGTACTTC.

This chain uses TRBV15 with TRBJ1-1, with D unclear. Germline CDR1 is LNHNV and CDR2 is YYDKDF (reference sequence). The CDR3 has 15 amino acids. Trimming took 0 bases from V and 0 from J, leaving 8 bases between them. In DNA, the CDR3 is TGTGCCACCAGCAGAGACCGCTCACTGAACACTGAAGCTTTCTTT. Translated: CATSRDRSLNTEAFF.

In DNA, the CDR3 is TGCAGCGTTGTAATGCGAGGGGTGCGCACTGAAGCTTTCTTT. As protein: CSVVMRGVRTEAFF. The gene calls are TRBV29-1 and TRBJ1-1, with D maybe TRBD1 (5 bases). Looked up from germline, CDR1 is SQVTM and CDR2 is ANQGSEA. CDR3 length equals 14 residues. V was shortened by 4 bases and J by 4 bases, with 16 bases between the two germline ends.

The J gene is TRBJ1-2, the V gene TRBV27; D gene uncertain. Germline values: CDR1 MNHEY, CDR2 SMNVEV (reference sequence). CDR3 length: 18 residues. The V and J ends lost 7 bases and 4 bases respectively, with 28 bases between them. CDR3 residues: CASTPGEGLPGRIYGYTF. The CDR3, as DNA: TGTGCCAGCACCCCTGGCGAAGGACTACCTGGTCGAATCTATGGCTACACCTTC.

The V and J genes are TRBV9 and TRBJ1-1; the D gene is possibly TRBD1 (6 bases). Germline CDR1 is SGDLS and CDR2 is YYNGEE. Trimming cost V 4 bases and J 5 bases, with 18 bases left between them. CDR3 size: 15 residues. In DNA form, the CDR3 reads TGTGCCAGCAGCAGTATGACAGGTGGGAGGACTGAAGCTTTCTTT. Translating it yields CASSSMTGGRTEAFF.